A single T cell receptor (beta chain) is shown here with its context. Antigen unknown. This PCR relied on a set of 60 Vbeta primers and 13 Jbeta primers. Repertoires were generated with immunoSEQ multiplex PCR, while TCRdb's copy carries only in-frame clones and drops some. The sample lists 100,000 to 150,000 clones, roughly 78% seen once, with approximately 11% in the top ten. The data are from a study of cytomegalovirus exposure and HLA in healthy donors. Whole-study context: Prior work identified around 120 million unique TCR beta sequences in 150 million to 200 million T cells. Notes on the study in general: In a later analysis, DRB1 alleles had the most associated TCRs; HLA-C alleles the fewest. Most TCR beta V segments were productive about 87% or about 30% of the time in an earlier analysis. The authors enumerated 150 to 200 TCR beta chains as linked to cytomegalovirus.

V was clipped by 2 bases and J by 6 bases; unmatched bases: 0. The CDR3 totals 12 residues. Germline CDR1 is GTSNPN and CDR2 is SVGIG (reference sequence). The chain couples TRBV30 to TRBJ2-2; TRBD1 agrees at 7 bases. The receptor was isolated from a man in his thirties or forties in good health and CMV-seropositive. Material: PBMCs. CDR3 nucleotide sequence: TGTGCCTGGAGTACAGGGGCCGGGGAGCTGTTTTTT. Amino acid sequence: CAWSTGAGELFF.